What follows are 26 T cell receptor beta chains derived from one specimen sequenced in a study of OX40 agonist ivuxolimab in advanced cancers. Profiling relied on immunoSEQ multiplex PCR, and the TCRdb table lists in-frame clones only, not all of them. Among over 35,000 clones listed, 80% were seen once. The specimen comprised CD4+ or CD8+ T cells sorted from blood, sampled in a trial of the OX40 agonist ivuxolimab. The receptors originated from an adult with an advanced solid tumor such as melanoma, head and neck, liver or kidney cancer.

This chain connects TRBV6-5 to TRBJ2-7; TRBD2 agrees at 8 bases. In germline, CDR1 is MNHEY, CDR2 SVGAGI. This CDR3 has 14 residues. V shed 3 bases and J 5 bases; nucleotides not matched to a gene: 6. Written as DNA, the CDR3 is TGTGCCAGCAGTTATCGGCTAGCGGGCAACGAGCAGTACTTC. The encoded protein is CASSYRLAGNEQYF.

This chain joins TRBV2 and TRBJ1-4, with D perhaps matching TRBD1 (6 bases). This CDR3 is built from 15 residues. Trimming shortened V by 6 bases and J by 8 bases, and 19 bases separated the two germline ends. Looked up from germline, CDR1 is SNHLY and CDR2 is FYNNEI. This CDR3 is CASRAKQGLREKLFF. CDR3 DNA: TGTGCCAGCAGGGCGAAACAGGGTTTGAGGGAAAAACTGTTTTTT.

This clone has a handful of counts. CDR3 region: CASSISQVDQPQHF. The CDR3 region has the DNA TGTGCCAGTAGTATTAGTCAGGTCGACCAGCCCCAGCATTTT. V is TRBV19 and J is TRBJ1-5; no reliable D call. Between the trimmed V and J ends, which lost 3 bases and 7 bases, there was a span of 13 bases. Germline CDR1 is LNHDA and CDR2 is SQIVND (reference sequence). The CDR3 runs to 14 residues.

Only one count was recorded for this clone. The J gene is TRBJ2-7, the V gene TRBV14, with no clear D. The germline V gene has CDR1 SGHDN and CDR2 FVKESK. The CDR3 consists of 13 residues. V shed 0 bases and J shed 6 bases, with 9 bases lying between them. CDR3 protein: CASSQDPRGEQYF. CDR3 nucleotide sequence: TGTGCCAGCAGCCAAGATCCCCGAGGCGAGCAGTACTTC.

The chain combines TRBV30 with TRBJ2-1; 11 bases line up with TRBD2. Germline V lookup: CDR1 GTSNPN, CDR2 SVGIG (reference sequence). The ends lost 3 bases at V and 5 bases at J; junction bases unmatched: 12. The CDR3 sequence is 17 residues long. The CDR3 DNA is TGTGCCTGGAGCCTGGCTGAGGCTAGCGGGAGGAACAATGAGCAGTTCTTC. As protein: CAWSLAEASGRNNEQFF.

V gene TRBV7-3 combines with J gene TRBJ1-1; 7 positions agree with TRBD1. CDR3 length: 14 residues. Germline lookup yields CDR1 SGHTA and CDR2 FQGTGA. The V and J ends lost 5 bases and 9 bases, in that order; junction bases with no gene match: 12. The CDR3, as DNA: TGTGCCAGCAGCCTCGACGCGACAGGGAAAAAAGCTTTCTTT. Translated: CASSLDATGKKAFF.

The genes are TRBV20-1 and TRBJ2-5, with D uncertain. The DNA end is more similar to TRBJ2-7, so the J call may be wrong. Germline V lookup: CDR1 DFQATT, CDR2 SNEGSKA (reference sequence). The CDR3 consists of 11 residues. The CDR3 region is CSASGDYEQYF. CDR3 nucleotides: TGCAGTGCTAGCGGAGACTACGAGCAGTACTTC.

This chain connects TRBV18 to TRBJ1-2; D might be TRBD1 (6 bases). Germline assignment: CDR1 KGHSH and CDR2 LQKENI. V lost 0 bases and J 8 bases, leaving 16 bases between the germline ends. The CDR3 length is 15 residues. CDR3 nucleotide sequence: TGTGCCAGCTCACCACCGGGGGCGGGGAAAAGCGGCTACACCTTC. As protein: CASSPPGAGKSGYTF. Full variable domain (rest looked up from reference TRBV18 and TRBJ1-2): NAGVMQNPRHLVRRRGQEARLRCSPMKGHSHVYWYRQLPEEGLKFMVYLQKENIIDESGMPKERFSAEFPKEGPSILRIQQVVRGDSAAYFCASSPPGAGKSGYTFGSGTRLTVV.

V and J are TRBV6-1 and TRBJ1-5; no reliable D call. V lost 2 bases, J lost 7 bases, and 18 bases lay in between. CDR3 length equals 16 residues. The V gene's germline CDR1 is MNHNS and CDR2 SASEGT. The CDR3 nucleotides read TGTGCCAGCAGTGAAAGGAAGTGGGGAGCACACCAGCCCCAGCATTTT. Its translation: CASSERKWGAHQPQHF.

The V and J genes are TRBV5-5 and TRBJ2-7; a weak D match, TRBD2 (6 bases). This CDR3 spans 14 amino acids. The germline V gene encodes CDR1 SGHKS and CDR2 YYEKEE (reference sequence). V was trimmed by 0 bases and J by 1 base, leaving 8 bases between them. The chain's CDR3 is CASSLAGGSYEQYF. The CDR3 DNA sequence: TGTGCCAGCAGCTTGGCAGGAGGGTCCTACGAGCAGTACTTC.

J is TRBJ1-1 and V is TRBV29-1, with D hard to call. This CDR3 is built from 13 residues. Deletions cut 3 bases from V and 1 base from J, with 9 bases between. Germline V gives CDR1 SQVTM, CDR2 ANQGSEA. The CDR3, as DNA: TGCAGCGTTGACGACGGGTCGAACACTGAAGCTTTCTTT. Translated: CSVDDGSNTEAFF.

This clone was detected once. The chain is built from TRBV5-6 and TRBJ1-4, with 8 nucleotides matching TRBD1. Germline V CDR1 and CDR2: SGHDT, YYEEEE. The CDR3 length is 17 residues. The V gene end was trimmed by 2 bases and the J gene end by 2 bases; junction bases not matched to a gene: 8. The CDR3 spells CASSFVDREETNEKLFF. The CDR3 region has the DNA TGTGCCAGCAGCTTTGTGGACAGGGAGGAGACTAATGAAAAACTGTTTTTT.

The CDR3 spells CASSPQNRGGTEAFF. CDR3 coding DNA: TGCGCCAGCAGCCCCCAAAACAGGGGAGGCACTGAAGCTTTCTTT. The chain is built from TRBV4-3 and TRBJ1-1; 7 positions match TRBD1. The V gene end was trimmed by 4 bases and the J gene end by 4 bases; junction bases not matched to a gene: 9. The CDR3 runs 15 residues. The germline gives CDR1 LGHNA, CDR2 YSLEER.

Worth noting for this clone: The junction differs from germline at one of its ends, possibly a read error. The rearrangement links TRBV7-2 to TRBJ2-3, with D perhaps TRBD2 (5 bases). The CDR3 totals 14 residues. Germline V lookup: CDR1 SGHTA, CDR2 FQGNSA. The CDR3 DNA reads as TGTGCCAGCAGCTTAGGATCTAGCAGAGATACGCAGTATTTT. Protein: CASSLGSSRDTQYF.

A few counts support this clone. The gene calls are TRBV19 and TRBJ2-7; D is possibly TRBD1 or TRBD2 (5 bases each). Germline values: CDR1 LNHDA, CDR2 SQIVND (reference sequence). This CDR3 has 14 residues. Trimming shortened V by 7 bases and J by 2 bases, and 15 bases separated the two germline ends. The CDR3 region has the DNA TGTGCCAGTAAAGCGGCCCCAGGGACCTACGAGCAGTACTTC. Residues: CASKAAPGTYEQYF.

This chain connects TRBV28 to TRBJ1-1, with 7 bases aligning to TRBD1. V lost 9 bases, J lost 2 bases, and 12 bases stayed unmatched. The CDR3 is made up of 15 amino acids. Per germline, CDR1 MDHEN and CDR2 SYDVKM. CDR3 bases: TGTGCCAGTAGTGGCCCAGGGGGGATTAACACTGAAGCTTTCTTT. It specifies CASSGPGGINTEAFF. Variable domain in full (rest from reference TRBV28 and TRBJ1-1): DVKVTQSSRYLVKRTGEKVFLECVQDMDHENMFWYRQDPGLGLRLIYFSYDVKMKEKGDIPEGYSVSREKKERFSLILESASTNQTSMYLCASSGPGGINTEAFFGQGTRLTVV.

This chain uses TRBV7-2 with TRBJ2-3, with 8 bases fitting TRBD2. The V segment lost 1 base and the J segment 2 bases; nucleotides outside the gene matches: 8. This CDR3 is 17 amino acids long. Germline values: CDR1 SGHTA, CDR2 FQGNSA. The CDR3 loop is CASSLGVAGGLTDTQYF. CDR3 bases: TGTGCCAGCAGCTTAGGTGTTGCGGGGGGACTCACAGATACGCAGTATTTT.

The V and J genes are TRBV10-3 and TRBJ2-3, with 13 nucleotides matching TRBD2. Trimming cost V 2 bases and J 3 bases; bases outside gene matches: 2. From germline, CDR1 is ENHRY and CDR2 SYGVKD. The CDR3 contains 16 residues. CDR3 in DNA: TGTGCCATCAGTGAGAAGGGACTAGCGGGAACAGATACGCAGTATTTT. Amino acids: CAISEKGLAGTDTQYF.

The V and J genes are TRBV10-3 and TRBJ1-5, with D hard to call. CDR1 and CDR2 from the germline V gene are ENHRY and SYGVKD. The V and J ends lost 0 bases and 6 bases respectively, with 6 bases between them. This CDR3 has 13 residues. The CDR3 nucleotides read TGTGCCATCAGTGAGTCTGATGGTCAGCCCCAGCATTTT. It translates to CAISESDGQPQHF.

The chain employs TRBV5-1 and TRBJ2-5, with D tentatively TRBD1 (5 bases). Germline CDR1 is SGHRS and CDR2 is YFSETQ. The V end lost 4 bases, the J end lost 3 bases, and 16 bases lay between the germline ends. The CDR3 is 15 amino acids. In nucleotides, the CDR3 is TGCGCCAGCAGCCCGGTCCGCGTGACAGAAGAGACCCAGTACTTC. Translation gives CASSPVRVTEETQYF.

This chain uses TRBV6-6 with TRBJ2-1; D is ambiguous. Trimming removed 6 bases from V and 5 bases from J, with 5 bases in between. The CDR3 has 11 amino acids. CDR1 is MNHNY and CDR2 is SVGAGI in the germline V gene (reference sequence). In DNA form, the CDR3 reads TGTGCCAGCAGCTCAAACAATGAGCAGTTCTTC. Translation: CASSSNNEQFF.

Only a few counts were recorded for this clone. The same CDR3 arises from other DNA sequences in this sample as well. The rearrangement uses TRBV9 and TRBJ2-5; 13 nucleotides match TRBD2. With V trimmed by 3 bases and J by 3 bases, 2 bases remained unmatched. This CDR3 has 15 residues. The germline V gene encodes CDR1 SGDLS and CDR2 YYNGEE. DNA for the CDR3: TGTGCCAGCAGCGCCGGGACTAGCGGGGAAGAGACCCAGTACTTC. This codes for CASSAGTSGEETQYF.

This chain connects TRBV7-2 to TRBJ2-1, with 9 bases lining up with TRBD2. J lost 8 bases, V lost 5 bases, and 16 bases had no gene match. The CDR3 consists of 17 residues. Germline V gene sequence: CDR1 SGHTA, CDR2 FQGNSA. CDR3 DNA sequence: TGTGCCAGCAGCCGCAGGGGTGGTAGCGGGAGCCGGTATGAGCAGTTCTTC. It specifies CASSRRGGSGSRYEQFF.

This clone was seen a single time. Here the CDR3 reads CASSEPGSTDTQYF. In DNA, the CDR3 is TGTGCCAGCAGTGAACCGGGGAGCACAGATACGCAGTATTTT. This chain connects TRBV25-1 to TRBJ2-3, with D possibly being TRBD2 (5 bases). Germline V gives CDR1 MGHDK, CDR2 SYGVNS. This CDR3 comprises 14 residues. The V end was cut by 2 bases, the J end by 0 bases, with 6 bases between.

The chain links TRBV7-6 to TRBJ2-1; unclear D gene. The CDR3 contains 14 residues. V lost 3 bases, J lost 4 bases, and 10 bases lay in between. Germline V gene lookup returns CDR1 SGHVS and CDR2 FNYEAQ. Here the CDR3 DNA reads TGTGCCAGCAGCTTGCGTAGGGAATACAATGAGCAGTTCTTC. Translating gives CASSLRREYNEQFF.

The chain links TRBV19 to TRBJ2-5, with D tentatively TRBD2 (6 bases). Germline CDR1 and CDR2: LNHDA and SQIVND (reference sequence). V lost 8 bases and J 2 bases, leaving 12 bases between the germline ends. There are 13 residues in the CDR3. The CDR3 here is CASAGRTQETQYF. Written as DNA, the CDR3 is TGTGCCAGTGCCGGGAGAACTCAAGAGACCCAGTACTTC.